Shown below are 26 T cell receptor beta chains from a single sample sequenced in a study of CD8 T cells in ankylosing spondylitis. MiXCR, run by TCRdb on the 5' RACE reads, gives a single entry per CDR3 protein. The table has 250,000 to 300,000 distinct CDR3 sequences, around 19% seen once. Specimen: blood, either unsorted or a sorted T cell fraction (not recorded which). The receptors were sampled from a male donor with ankylosing spondylitis or in good health (not recorded which).

The chain links TRBV7-2 to TRBJ1-1; D not certain. Germline assignment: CDR1 SGHTA and CDR2 FQGNSA. The CDR3 covers 13 residues. The ends were cut back, 4 bases at V and 6 bases at J, with 12 bases in the middle. DNA for the CDR3: TGTGCCAGCAGCTCCCCGGTTTTCTCTGAAGCTTTCTTT. It specifies CASSSPVFSEAFF.

V and J are TRBV2 and TRBJ1-2; D not resolved. The CDR3 consists of 12 residues. The germline CDR1 and CDR2 sequences are SNHLY and FYNNEI. With 4 bases removed from V and 8 bases from J, the gap between germline ends came to 11 bases. In nucleotides, the CDR3 is TGTGCCAGCAGTGGGGGAGTTGGAGGCTACACCTTC. Translating it yields CASSGGVGGYTF. The full variable domain, in which reference TRBV2 and TRBJ1-2 provide the parts outside the CDR3, is EPEVTQTPSHQVTQMGQEVILRCVPISNHLYFYWYRQILGQKVEFLVSFYNNEISEKSEIFDDQFSVERPDGSNFTLKIRSTKLEDSAMYFCASSGGVGGYTFGSGTRLTVV.

A few counts support this clonotype. The chain joins TRBV20-1 to TRBJ2-7, with D possibly being TRBD2 (5 bases). CDR1 and CDR2 (germline): DFQATT, SNEGSKA (reference sequence). This CDR3 comprises 12 residues. V lost 3 bases and J 3 bases, leaving 9 bases between the germline ends. The CDR3 DNA follows: TGCAGTGCTAGCGACGGGGACTACGAGCAGTACGTC. Translated: CSASDGDYEQYV.

V is TRBV28 and J is TRBJ2-1; 10 bases fit TRBD2. In germline, CDR1 is MDHEN, CDR2 SYDVKM. The CDR3 covers 15 residues. With 8 bases clipped from V and 9 bases from J, the junction kept 13 bases outside the gene matches. The CDR3, as DNA: TGTGCCAGCCTAGAAGACAGCGGGAGGGCCGGTGAGCAGTTCTTC. It yields the protein CASLEDSGRAGEQFF. The whole variable domain, filled in from reference TRBV28 and TRBJ2-1, reads DVKVTQSSRYLVKRTGEKVFLECVQDMDHENMFWYRQDPGLGLRLIYFSYDVKMKEKGDIPEGYSVSREKKERFSLILESASTNQTSMYLCASLEDSGRAGEQFFGPGTRLTVL.

In DNA, the CDR3 is TGCGCCAGCCGACGGGACTTCTCCTACAATGAGCAGTTCTTC. Translating gives CASRRDFSYNEQFF. This chain links TRBV5-1 with TRBJ2-1, with D possibly TRBD2 on 6 matching bases. V lost 7 bases and J lost 0, with 11 bases in between. The germline V gene encodes CDR1 SGHRS and CDR2 YFSETQ. The CDR3 contains 14 residues.

This clonotype was counted at least ten times. This chain uses TRBV29-1 with TRBJ2-1, with 7 nucleotides matching TRBD2. Germline values: CDR1 SQVTM, CDR2 ANQGSEA. This CDR3 is built from 14 residues. V was pared by 5 bases and J by 0 bases, with 4 bases of the junction left unmatched. The DNA of the CDR3 is TGCAGCGTTAAAGCGGGGAGCTCCTACAATGAGCAGTTCTTC. Its protein product is CSVKAGSSYNEQFF.

This clonotype was found a few times. The rearrangement uses TRBV20-1 and TRBJ2-5; D is possibly TRBD2 (6 bases). The CDR3 length is 12 residues. Between the trimmed V and J ends, which lost 2 bases and 4 bases, there was a span of 8 bases. Germline CDR1 DFQATT, CDR2 SNEGSKA (reference sequence). The CDR3 nucleotides are TGCAGTGCTAGAACTAGCCGAGAGACCCAGTACTTC. This gives the protein CSARTSRETQYF.

This clonotype was detected ten times or more. The V gene is TRBV12-3 or TRBV12-4, the J gene TRBJ2-2; TRBD2 aligns across 12 bases. V was pared by 6 bases and J by 4 bases, with 6 bases of the junction left unmatched. The CDR3 has 16 amino acids. For the CDR3, the DNA is TGTGCCAGCAGCGTGACTAGCGGGAGCTCCACCGGGGAGCTGTTTTTT. This encodes CASSVTSGSSTGELFF.

The chain is built from TRBV7-3 and TRBJ2-1; D uncertain. The CDR3 spans 15 residues. The V and J ends lost 2 bases and 1 base respectively, with 9 bases between them. CDR1 is SGHTA and CDR2 is FQGTGA in the germline V gene. CDR3 nucleotide sequence: TGTGCCAGCAGCTTAGGAGTGGCGTCCTACAATGAGCAGTTCTTC. Translated, it gives CASSLGVASYNEQFF.

This clonotype occurred a few times. The chain recombines TRBV28 with TRBJ2-5; perhaps TRBD1 as D (6 bases). The CDR3 sequence is 13 residues long. Trimming stripped 8 bases from V and 2 bases from J, with 12 bases between. Germline loops: CDR1 MDHEN, CDR2 SYDVKM. This chain's CDR3 is CASHRAPQETQYF. CDR3 nucleotides: TGTGCCAGCCACAGGGCCCCTCAAGAGACCCAGTACTTC.

This clonotype was detected once. J is TRBJ2-5 and V is TRBV12-3 or TRBV12-4; D is possibly TRBD1 (6 bases). V lost 6 bases, J lost 5 bases, and 13 bases lay in between. The CDR3 sequence is 13 residues long. The CDR3 here is CASRQGGRETQYF. The CDR3 DNA reads as TGTGCCAGCAGACAGGGCGGAAGGGAGACCCAGTACTTC.

This rearrangement joins TRBV20-1 to TRBJ1-2; D perhaps matches TRBD1 (6 bases). Germline V lookup: CDR1 DFQATT, CDR2 SNEGSKA (reference sequence). The ends were cut back, 2 bases at V and 0 bases at J, with 16 bases in the middle. This CDR3 region has 16 residues. Here the CDR3 reads CSARPPGTLTNYGYTF. The CDR3 DNA is TGCAGTGCTAGACCTCCCGGGACACTGACTAACTATGGCTACACCTTC.

Of note for this clonotype: A read error is possible here, since a much larger clone lies one base away. The chain combines TRBV9 with TRBJ1-5; 7 nucleotides match TRBD1. The CDR3 extends over 14 amino acids. The germline V gene has CDR1 SGDLS and CDR2 YYNGEE. CDR3 DNA sequence: TGTGCCAGCAGCCCGGCAGGGGGTAATCAGTCCCAGCATTTT. It encodes CASSPAGGNQSQHF.

This clonotype was counted ten times or more. This rearrangement joins TRBV10-3 to TRBJ2-5; possibly TRBD2 for D (5 bases). The CDR3 contains 15 residues. V lost 5 bases to trimming and J lost 2 bases, with 15 bases between them. Per germline, CDR1 ENHRY and CDR2 SYGVKD. The chain's CDR3 is CAISRGRGSQETQYF. CDR3 DNA sequence: TGTGCCATCAGTCGTGGTAGAGGGTCACAAGAGACCCAGTACTTC.

The CDR3 protein is CASRKTSGGTDTQYF. DNA of the CDR3: TGTGCCAGCAGAAAGACTAGCGGGGGCACAGATACGCAGTATTTT. The chain uses TRBV2 and TRBJ2-3; 11 bases are a match to TRBD2. CDR1 is SNHLY and CDR2 is FYNNEI in the germline V gene. V was pared by 6 bases and J by 1 base, with 3 bases of the junction left unmatched. The CDR3 sequence is 15 residues long.

This chain links TRBV27 with TRBJ1-1, with D perhaps TRBD1 (5 bases). This CDR3 has 14 residues. Between the trimmed V and J ends, which lost 10 bases and 1 base, there was a span of 16 bases. Germline V gene data show CDR1 as MNHEY and CDR2 as SMNVEV (reference sequence). The CDR3 protein is CATGGRVGNTEAFF. The CDR3 DNA follows: TGTGCCACAGGAGGCAGGGTGGGGAACACTGAAGCTTTCTTT.

The chain recombines TRBV24-1 with TRBJ2-3, with a tentative D call TRBD2 (6 bases). The ends were cut back, 5 bases at V and 2 bases at J, with 19 bases in the middle. CDR1 is KGHDR, CDR2 SFDVKD, per germline. There are 17 residues in the CDR3. The CDR3 loop reads CATSGPGVRGSTDTQYF. The CDR3 DNA sequence: TGTGCCACCAGTGGCCCCGGGGTACGGGGGTCCACAGATACGCAGTATTTT.

The chain combines TRBV6-2 or TRBV6-3 with TRBJ2-7; 7 nucleotides agree with TRBD1. The V gene end was trimmed by 7 bases and the J gene end by 5 bases; junction bases not matched to a gene: 5. The length of the CDR3 is 12 residues. Germline V gene data show CDR1 as MNHEY and CDR2 as SVGEGT. The DNA for the CDR3 is TGTGCCAGCAACAACAGGGGCAACGAGCAGTACGTC. This encodes CASNNRGNEQYV.

The rearrangement joins TRBV5-1 to TRBJ2-1; no clear D. Between the trimmed V and J ends, which lost 4 bases and 3 bases, there was a span of 11 bases. The CDR3 is made up of 14 amino acids. Germline V gene sequence: CDR1 SGHRS, CDR2 YFSETQ. CDR3 in DNA: TGCGCCAGCAGCGACGCCGGGTACTACAATGAGCAGTTCTTC. Translating gives CASSDAGYYNEQFF.

This clonotype has more than one count but fewer than ten. The CDR3 sequence: CATSRDKAPGGNSPLHF. CDR3 sequence (DNA): TGTGCCACCAGCAGAGATAAGGCGCCAGGGGGGAATTCACCCCTCCACTTT. The gene calls are TRBV15 and TRBJ1-6, with 7 nucleotides matching TRBD1. This CDR3 comprises 17 residues. Germline lookup yields CDR1 LNHNV and CDR2 YYDKDF (reference sequence). Losses at the gene ends were 0 bases for V and 7 bases for J; bases not matched to a gene: 9.

This clonotype has at least ten counts. The chain links TRBV6-5 to TRBJ2-1, with TRBD2 matching 10 bases. J lost 8 bases, V lost 4 bases, and 11 bases had no gene match. The CDR3 extends over 16 amino acids. Germline assignment: CDR1 MNHEY and CDR2 SVGAGI. CDR3 protein: CASSSHRVAGGDEQFF. Here the CDR3 DNA reads TGTGCCAGCAGTTCCCACAGGGTAGCGGGAGGCGATGAGCAGTTCTTC.

The genes are TRBV2 and TRBJ1-2; D is uncertain. This CDR3 is 10 amino acids long. The germline gives CDR1 SNHLY, CDR2 FYNNEI. V lost 6 bases and J 8 bases, leaving 7 bases between the germline ends. CDR3 region: CASSDIGYTF. Here the CDR3 DNA reads TGTGCCAGCAGCGACATCGGCTACACCTTC.

This clonotype was detected ten times or more. The rearrangement joins TRBV10-3 to TRBJ2-5; D is perhaps TRBD2 (6 bases). The CDR3 has 14 residues. Germline-derived CDR1 and CDR2 are ENHRY and SYGVKD. The V and J ends lost 10 bases and 1 base respectively, with 16 bases between them. The CDR3 sequence is CATQRLGGQETQYF. As DNA, the CDR3 is TGTGCCACGCAGAGGTTGGGGGGCCAAGAGACCCAGTACTTC.

This clonotype was detected only a few times. This chain joins TRBV20-1 and TRBJ1-5, with D perhaps TRBD1 (5 bases). Germline CDR1 is DFQATT and CDR2 is SNEGSKA (reference sequence). V dropped 1 base and J dropped 3 bases, with 10 bases sitting between them. The CDR3 sequence is 14 residues long. The CDR3 protein is CSARVRGVNQPQHF. DNA for the CDR3: TGCAGTGCTAGAGTAAGGGGCGTCAATCAGCCCCAGCATTTT.

The chain is built from TRBV28 and TRBJ2-7; D perhaps matches TRBD2 (7 bases). Germline CDR1 MDHEN, CDR2 SYDVKM. This CDR3 comprises 16 residues. V lost 3 bases to trimming and J lost 7 bases, with 22 bases between them. The DNA of the CDR3 is TGTGCCAGCAGTTTCCCGGGAGGACAGCTAGCGTCAGAGCAGTACGTC. Amino acid sequence: CASSFPGGQLASEQYV.

The chain couples TRBV10-2 to TRBJ2-3; TRBD2 matches at 16 bases. Germline assignment: CDR1 WSHSY and CDR2 SAAADI. The CDR3 consists of 20 residues. V gave up 4 bases and J gave up 5 bases; unmatched junction bases: 15. The CDR3 nucleotides are TGCGCCAGCAGTGCATCCGGGACTAGCGGGAGGGCCTCTGTCCTAGATACGCAGTATTTT. Protein: CASSASGTSGRASVLDTQYF.